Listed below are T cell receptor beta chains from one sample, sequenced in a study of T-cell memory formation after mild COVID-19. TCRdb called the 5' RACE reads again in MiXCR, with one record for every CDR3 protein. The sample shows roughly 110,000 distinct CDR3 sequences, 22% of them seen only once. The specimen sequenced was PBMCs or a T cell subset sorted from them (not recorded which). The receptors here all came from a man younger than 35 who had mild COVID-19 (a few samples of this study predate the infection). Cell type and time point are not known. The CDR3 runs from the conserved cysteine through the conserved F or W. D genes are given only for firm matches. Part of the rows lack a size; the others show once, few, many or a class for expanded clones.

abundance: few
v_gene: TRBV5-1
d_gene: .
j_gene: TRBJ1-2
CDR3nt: TGCGCCAGCAGCAGCCCGGGGACCGACTATGGCTACACCTTC
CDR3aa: CASSSPGTDYGYTF

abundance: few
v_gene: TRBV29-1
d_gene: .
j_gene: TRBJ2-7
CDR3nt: TGCAGCGTTGGTTGGGGTTTGGGCGAGCAGTACTTC
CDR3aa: CSVGWGLGEQYF

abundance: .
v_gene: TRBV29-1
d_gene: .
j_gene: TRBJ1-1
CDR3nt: TGCAGCGTTGCGAGCGCTGAAGCTTTCTTT
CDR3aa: CSVASAEAFF

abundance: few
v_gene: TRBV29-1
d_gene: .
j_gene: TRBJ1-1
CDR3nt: TGCAGCGTTGAAGATTGGTGGATGAACACTGAAGCTTTCTTT
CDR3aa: CSVEDWWMNTEAFF

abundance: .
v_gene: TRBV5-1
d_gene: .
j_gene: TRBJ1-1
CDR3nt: TGCGCCAGCAGCTTGGCCCTCGGAGTGAACACTGAAGCTTTCTTT
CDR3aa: CASSLALGVNTEAFF

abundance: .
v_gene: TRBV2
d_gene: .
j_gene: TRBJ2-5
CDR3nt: TGTGCCAGCAGTCCGTGGATGAGCGAAGAAGAGACCCAGTACTTC
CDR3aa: CASSPWMSEEETQYF

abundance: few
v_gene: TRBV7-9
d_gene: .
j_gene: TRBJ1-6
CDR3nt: TGTGCCAGCAGCTTAGTGGAGGGGGTGGATTCACCCCTCCACTTT
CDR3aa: CASSLVEGVDSPLHF

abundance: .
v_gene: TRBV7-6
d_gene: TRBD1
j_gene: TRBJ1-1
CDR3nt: TGTGCCAGCAGCTCCCGGGACAGGAGAGAAGCTTTCTTT
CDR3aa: CASSSRDRREAFF

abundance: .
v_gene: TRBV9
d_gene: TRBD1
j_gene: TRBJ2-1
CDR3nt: TGTGCCAGCAGCGCGACAGGGGGGGTTTCCAATGAGCAGTTCTTC
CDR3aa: CASSATGGVSNEQFF

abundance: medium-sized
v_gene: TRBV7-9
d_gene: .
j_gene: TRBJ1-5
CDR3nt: TGTGCCAGCAGCAGTTACGAAGGGGGATATAGCAATCAGCCCCAGCATTTT
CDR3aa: CASSSYEGGYSNQPQHF

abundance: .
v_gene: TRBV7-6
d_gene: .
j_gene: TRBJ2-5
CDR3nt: TGTGCCAGCAGCTTAGAACGGACAGACAGGGAGACCCAGTACTTC
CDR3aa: CASSLERTDRETQYF

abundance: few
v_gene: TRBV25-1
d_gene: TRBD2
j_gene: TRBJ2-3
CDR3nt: TGTGCCAGAACCGCGGGGGGGCCTCGGGCAGATACGCAGTATTTT
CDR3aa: CARTAGGPRADTQYF

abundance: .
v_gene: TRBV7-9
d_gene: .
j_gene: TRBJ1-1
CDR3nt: TGTGCCAGCAGCCTGGTGCCCGGGAGGGACACTGAAGCTTTCTTT
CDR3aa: CASSLVPGRDTEAFF

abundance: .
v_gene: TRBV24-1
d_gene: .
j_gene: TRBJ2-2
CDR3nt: TGTGCCACCAGTGATAGGGAGAACACCGGGGAGCTGTTTTTT
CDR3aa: CATSDRENTGELFF

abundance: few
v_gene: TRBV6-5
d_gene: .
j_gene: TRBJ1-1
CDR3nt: TGTGCCAGCAGTTACTCGCCAGGGACTGAAGCTTTCTTT
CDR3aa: CASSYSPGTEAFF

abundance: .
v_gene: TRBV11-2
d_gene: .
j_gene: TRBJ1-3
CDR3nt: TGTGCCAGCAGCTTAAGGAGGGAAGAAAGGGCCACCCCCGGCATCTCTGGAAACACCATATATTTT
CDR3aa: CASSLRREERATPGISGNTIYF

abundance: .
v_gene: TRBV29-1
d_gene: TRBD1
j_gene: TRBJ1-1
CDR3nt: TGCAGCGCCGCCGGGACAGCAGTGAACACTGAAGCTTTCTTT
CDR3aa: CSAAGTAVNTEAFF

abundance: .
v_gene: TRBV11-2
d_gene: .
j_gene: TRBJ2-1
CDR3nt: TGTGCCAGCAGCTTTGGGGGGACTGGAGCTTACAATGAGCAGTTCTTC
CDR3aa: CASSFGGTGAYNEQFF

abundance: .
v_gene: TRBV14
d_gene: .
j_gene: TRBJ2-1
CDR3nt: TGTGCCAGCTCGAAGGGCTCCTACAATGAGCAGTTCTTC
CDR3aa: CASSKGSYNEQFF

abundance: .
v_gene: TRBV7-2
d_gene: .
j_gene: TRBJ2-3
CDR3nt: TGTGCCAGCAGCCAATATCCTAGAGTGATCGATACGCAGTATTTT
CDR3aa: CASSQYPRVIDTQYF

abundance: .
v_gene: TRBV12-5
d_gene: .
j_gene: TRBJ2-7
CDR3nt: TGTGCTAGTGGGGAGCCCCAGGGTGGGGGCTCCTACGAGCAGTACTTC
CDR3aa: CASGEPQGGGSYEQYF

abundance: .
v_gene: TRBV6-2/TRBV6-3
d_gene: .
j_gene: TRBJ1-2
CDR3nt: TGTGCCAGCAGTTGGTCCGGGAACTATGGCTACACCTTC
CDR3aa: CASSWSGNYGYTF

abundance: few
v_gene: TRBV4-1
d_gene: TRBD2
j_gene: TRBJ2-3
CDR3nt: TGCGCCAGCAGCCAAGCTGTCGGTACTAGCGGGGGAACAGATACGCAGTATTTT
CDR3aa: CASSQAVGTSGGTDTQYF

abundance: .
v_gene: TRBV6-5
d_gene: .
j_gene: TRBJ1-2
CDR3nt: TGTGCCAGCAGTAATCTAGGGGGGTCGATTTCCTATGGCTACACCTTC
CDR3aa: CASSNLGGSISYGYTF

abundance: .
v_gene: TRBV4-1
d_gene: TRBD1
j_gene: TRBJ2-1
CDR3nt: TGCGCCAGCAGCCAATACGGGACAGGGGGTTCCTACAATGAGCAGTTCTTC
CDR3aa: CASSQYGTGGSYNEQFF

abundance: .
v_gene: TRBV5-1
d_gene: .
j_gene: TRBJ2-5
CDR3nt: TGCGCCAGCAGTCTAACTCAGGGGAGGCAAGAGACCCAGTACTTC
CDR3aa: CASSLTQGRQETQYF

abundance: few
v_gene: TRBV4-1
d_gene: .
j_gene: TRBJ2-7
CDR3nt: TGCGCCAGCAGCCAAGATGGGGACGAGCAGTACTTC
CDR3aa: CASSQDGDEQYF

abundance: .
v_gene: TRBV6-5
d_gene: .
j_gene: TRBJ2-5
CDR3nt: TGTGCCAGCAGTTACTCTGTTGGTGGGGGCGGAGAGACCCAGTACTTC
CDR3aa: CASSYSVGGGGETQYF

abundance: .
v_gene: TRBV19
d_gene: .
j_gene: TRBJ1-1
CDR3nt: TGTGCCAGTAGTATGGGAGGCACTGAAGCTTTCTTT
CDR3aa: CASSMGGTEAFF

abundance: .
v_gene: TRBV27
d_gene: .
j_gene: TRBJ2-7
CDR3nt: TGTGCCAGCAGTTTATTAGCAGGTCGTTGGGGTGGTCACTACGAGCAGTACTTC
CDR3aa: CASSLLAGRWGGHYEQYF

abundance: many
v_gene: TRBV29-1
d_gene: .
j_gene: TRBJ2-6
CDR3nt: TGCAGCGTCAAGTCCTCTGGGGCCAACGTCCTGACTTTC
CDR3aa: CSVKSSGANVLTF

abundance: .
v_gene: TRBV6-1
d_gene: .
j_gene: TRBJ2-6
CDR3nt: TGTGCCAGCAGTGAAGCAGGGTCTGGGGCCAACGTCCTGACTTTC
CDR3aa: CASSEAGSGANVLTF

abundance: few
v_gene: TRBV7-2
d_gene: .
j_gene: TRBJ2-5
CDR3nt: TGTGCCAGCAGCTTAGTAGGGACCTACCATAACCAAGAGACCCAGTACTTC
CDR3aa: CASSLVGTYHNQETQYF

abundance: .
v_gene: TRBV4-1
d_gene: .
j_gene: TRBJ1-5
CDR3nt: TGCGCCAGCAGCCAAGATGTCGGAAATTTAGATCAGCCCCAGCATTTT
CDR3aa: CASSQDVGNLDQPQHF

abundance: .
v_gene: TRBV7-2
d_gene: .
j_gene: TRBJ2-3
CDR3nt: TGTGCCAGCAGCTTTTGGGGTAGCACAGATACGCAGTATTTT
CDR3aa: CASSFWGSTDTQYF

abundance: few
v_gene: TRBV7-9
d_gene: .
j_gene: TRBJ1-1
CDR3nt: TGTGCCAGCAACTTGGGTGGGACTGAAGCTTTCTTT
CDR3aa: CASNLGGTEAFF

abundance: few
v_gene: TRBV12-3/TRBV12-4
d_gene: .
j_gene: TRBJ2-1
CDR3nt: TGTGCCAGCAGTTTAGCGGGGGGGCCGGCTGAGCAGTTCTTC
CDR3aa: CASSLAGGPAEQFF

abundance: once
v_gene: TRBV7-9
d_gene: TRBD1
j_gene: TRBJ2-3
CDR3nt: TGTGCCAGCAGTAACAGACAGGGGCCCGACACAGATACGCAGTATTTT
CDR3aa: CASSNRQGPDTDTQYF

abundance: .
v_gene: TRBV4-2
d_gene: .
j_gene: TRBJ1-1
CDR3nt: TGTGCCAGCAGCCAAGCGTGGGCAGACACTGAAGCTTTCTTT
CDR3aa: CASSQAWADTEAFF

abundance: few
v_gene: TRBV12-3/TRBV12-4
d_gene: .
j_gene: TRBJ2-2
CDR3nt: TGTGCCAGCAGTTTAGAACCGGGGACCCCCTGGGAGCTGTTTTTT
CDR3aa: CASSLEPGTPWELFF

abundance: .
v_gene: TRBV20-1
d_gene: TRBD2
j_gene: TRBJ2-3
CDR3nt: TGCAGTGCTAGAGGAACTAGCGGGGTCAGAGATACGCAGTATTTT
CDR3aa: CSARGTSGVRDTQYF

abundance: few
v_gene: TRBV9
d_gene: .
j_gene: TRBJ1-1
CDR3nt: TGTGCCAGCAGCCCCCAGGAAGGAGGACCTGAAGCTTTCTTT
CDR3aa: CASSPQEGGPEAFF

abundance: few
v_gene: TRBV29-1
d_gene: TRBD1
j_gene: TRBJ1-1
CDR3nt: TGCAGCGTTGAAGGCTGGGACAGGGCAAGCACTGAAGCTTTCTTT
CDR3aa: CSVEGWDRASTEAFF

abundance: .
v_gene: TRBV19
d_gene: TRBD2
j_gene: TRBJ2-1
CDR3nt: TGTGCCAGTAGTATAGACGGAAGCGGGGACCACTACAATGAGCAGTTCTTC
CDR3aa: CASSIDGSGDHYNEQFF

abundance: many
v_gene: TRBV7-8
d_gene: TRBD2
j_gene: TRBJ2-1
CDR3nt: TGTGCCAGCAGCTTAAGCGGGGGGGCCGGGAATGAGCAGTTCTTC
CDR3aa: CASSLSGGAGNEQFF

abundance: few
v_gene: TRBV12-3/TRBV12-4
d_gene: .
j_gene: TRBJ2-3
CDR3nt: TGTGCCACCTTGTTGGACAGAACAGATACGCAGTATTTT
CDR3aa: CATLLDRTDTQYF

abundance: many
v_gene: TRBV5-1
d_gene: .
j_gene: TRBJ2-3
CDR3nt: TGCGCCAGCTCGGGGGGCGCAGGAGATACGCAGTATTTT
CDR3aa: CASSGGAGDTQYF

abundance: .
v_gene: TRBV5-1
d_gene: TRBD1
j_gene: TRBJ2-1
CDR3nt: TGCGCCAGCAGCTCCGGGACAGGCTCCTACAATGAGCAGTTCTTC
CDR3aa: CASSSGTGSYNEQFF

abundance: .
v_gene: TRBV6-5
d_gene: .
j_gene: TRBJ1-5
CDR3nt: TGTGCCAGCAGTCTCTACGGGGATCATCAGCCCCAGCATTTT
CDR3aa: CASSLYGDHQPQHF

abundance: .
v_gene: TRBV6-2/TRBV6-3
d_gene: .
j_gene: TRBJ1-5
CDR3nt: TGTGCCAGCAGGTCAGGGTTAAGCAATCAGCCCCAGCATTTT
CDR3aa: CASRSGLSNQPQHF

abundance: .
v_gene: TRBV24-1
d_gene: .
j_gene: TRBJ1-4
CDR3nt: TGTGCCACCAGTGATTTGGGAGTGGGCGAAAAACTGTTTTTT
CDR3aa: CATSDLGVGEKLFF

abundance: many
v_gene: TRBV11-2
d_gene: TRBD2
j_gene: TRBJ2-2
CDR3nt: TGTGCCAGCTGGGAGGGGTACACCGGGGAGCTGTTTTTT
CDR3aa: CASWEGYTGELFF